The clone carrying this TCR beta chain was seen more than once but under ten times. These data originate in a study of blood T cells in healthy people across ages. Between the trimmed V and J ends, which lost 3 bases and 4 bases, there was a span of 12 bases. This CDR3 spans 15 amino acids. CDR1 and CDR2 (germline): MNHEY, SMNVEV (reference sequence). It was with a sample-barcoded 5' primer and a J-beta primer mix that a second PCR of about 7 to 12 cycles was run. TCRdb re-called the 5' RACE reads through MiXCR, storing one row per CDR3 protein. The sample lists approximately 2,000,000 distinct CDR3 sequences; about two fifths were seen once.

This clonotype was sampled from a human donor in good health. V gene TRBV27 combines with J gene TRBJ1-4; TRBD1 is a possible D gene (5 bases). Sequencing was done on a sample of blood. CDR3: CASSLGGALNEKLFF. CDR3 in DNA: TGTGCCAGCAGTTTGGGAGGGGCCCTTAATGAAAAACTGTTTTTT.